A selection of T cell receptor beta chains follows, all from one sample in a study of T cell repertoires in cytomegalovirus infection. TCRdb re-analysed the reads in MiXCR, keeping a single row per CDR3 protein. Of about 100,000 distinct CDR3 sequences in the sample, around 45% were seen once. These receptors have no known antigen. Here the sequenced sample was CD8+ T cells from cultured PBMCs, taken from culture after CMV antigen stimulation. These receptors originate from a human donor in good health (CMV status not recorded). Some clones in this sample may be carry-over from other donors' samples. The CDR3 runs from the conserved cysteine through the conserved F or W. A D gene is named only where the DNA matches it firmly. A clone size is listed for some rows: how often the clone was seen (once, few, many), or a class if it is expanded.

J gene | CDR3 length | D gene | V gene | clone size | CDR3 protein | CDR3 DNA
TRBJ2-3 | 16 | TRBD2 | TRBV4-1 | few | CASSPGTSAITDTQYF | TGCGCCAGCAGCCCAGGGACTAGCGCGATCACAGATACGCAGTATTTT
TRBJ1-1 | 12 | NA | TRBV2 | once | CASRPSLSEAFF | TGTGCCAGCAGACCTAGTTTATCTGAAGCTTTCTTT
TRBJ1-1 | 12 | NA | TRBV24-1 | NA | CATGGRGTEAFF | TGTGCCACAGGGGGGCGGGGCACTGAAGCTTTCTTT
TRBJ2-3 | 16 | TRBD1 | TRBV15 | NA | CATSRESTGGFDRQYF | TGTGCCACCAGCAGAGAGTCAACAGGGGGTTTCGATAGGCAGTATTTT
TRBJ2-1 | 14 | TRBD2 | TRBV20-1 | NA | CSARELAGHNEQFF | TGCAGTGCTAGAGAGCTAGCGGGTCACAATGAGCAGTTCTTC
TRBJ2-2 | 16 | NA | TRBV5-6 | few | CASGQPRGFGTGELFF | TGTGCCAGCGGCCAGCCCCGGGGGTTTGGCACCGGGGAGCTGTTTTTT
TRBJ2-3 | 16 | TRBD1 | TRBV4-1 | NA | CASSQEDRVGTDTQYF | TGCGCCAGCAGCCAAGAGGACAGGGTTGGTACAGATACGCAGTATTTT
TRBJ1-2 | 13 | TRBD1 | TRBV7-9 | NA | CASSPGTDNGYTF | TGTGCCAGCAGCCCCGGGACAGACAATGGCTACACCTTC
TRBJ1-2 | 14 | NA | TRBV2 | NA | CASSDETGNYGYTF | TGTGCCAGCAGTGACGAGACGGGGAACTATGGCTACACCTTC
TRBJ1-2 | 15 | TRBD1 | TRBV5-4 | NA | CASSPGTTGNYGYTF | TGTGCCAGCAGCCCCGGGACGACAGGGAACTATGGCTACACCTTC
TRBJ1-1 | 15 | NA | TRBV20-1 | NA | CSALLKATVNTEAFF | TGCAGTGCTCTTCTCAAAGCGACAGTGAACACTGAAGCTTTCTTT
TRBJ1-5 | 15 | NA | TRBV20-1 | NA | CSAHEHLGTNQPQHF | TGCAGTGCCCACGAACACCTGGGGACCAATCAGCCCCAGCATTTT
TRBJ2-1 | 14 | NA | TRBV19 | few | CASRQRSSYNEQFF | TGTGCCAGCAGACAGCGAAGCTCCTACAATGAGCAGTTCTTC
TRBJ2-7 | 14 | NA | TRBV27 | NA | CASSLTDGIYEQYF | TGTGCCAGCAGTCTAACCGACGGGATCTACGAGCAGTACTTC
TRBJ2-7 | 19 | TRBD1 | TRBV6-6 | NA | CASRGVGDREGKSSYEQYF | TGTGCCAGCAGGGGGGTAGGGGACAGGGAAGGGAAAAGCTCCTACGAGCAGTACTTC
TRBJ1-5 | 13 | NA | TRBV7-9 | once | CASSYLPYQPQHF | TGTGCCAGCAGCTACCTCCCGTATCAGCCCCAGCATTTT
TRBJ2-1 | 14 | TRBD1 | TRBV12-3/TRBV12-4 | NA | CASGPGQTYNEQFF | TGTGCCAGCGGGCCGGGACAGACCTACAATGAGCAGTTCTTC
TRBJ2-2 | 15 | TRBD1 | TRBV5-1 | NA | CASSPGTGDTGELFF | TGCGCCAGCAGCCCCGGGACAGGGGACACCGGGGAGCTGTTTTTT
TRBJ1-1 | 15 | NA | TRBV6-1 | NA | CASSEHWRGDNEAFF | TGTGCCAGCAGTGAACATTGGAGGGGGGACAATGAAGCTTTCTTT
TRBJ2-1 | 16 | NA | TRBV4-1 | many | CASSHDAVSEYNEQFF | TGCGCCAGCAGCCACGATGCGGTCTCAGAGTACAATGAGCAGTTCTTC
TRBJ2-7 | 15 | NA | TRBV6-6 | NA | CASSYSTGSSYEQYF | TGTGCCAGCAGTTACTCGACAGGCAGCTCCTACGAGCAGTACTTC
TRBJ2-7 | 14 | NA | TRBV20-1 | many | CSARLVDSSYEQYF | TGCAGTGCTAGATTGGTGGACAGCTCCTACGAGCAGTACTTC
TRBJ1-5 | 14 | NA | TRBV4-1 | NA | CASSQGIGNQPQHF | TGCGCCAGCAGCCAAGGTATCGGCAATCAGCCCCAGCATTTT
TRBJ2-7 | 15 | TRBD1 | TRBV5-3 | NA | CASSPTGQSSYEQYF | TGTGCCAGCAGTCCAACGGGACAGAGCTCCTACGAGCAGTACTTC
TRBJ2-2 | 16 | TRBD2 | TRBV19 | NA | CATARRLAGNTGELFF | TGTGCCACCGCCCGCCGACTAGCGGGGAACACCGGGGAGCTGTTTTTT
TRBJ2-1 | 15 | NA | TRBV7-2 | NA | CASSLGVRERDEQFF | TGTGCCAGCAGCTTAGGTGTCAGGGAGAGGGATGAGCAGTTCTTC
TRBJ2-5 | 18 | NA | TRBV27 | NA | CASSLFVPQGPKQETQYF | TGTGCCAGCAGTTTATTCGTCCCCCAGGGACCGAAACAAGAGACCCAGTACTTC
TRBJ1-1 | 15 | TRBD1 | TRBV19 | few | CASSIFGQASDVTFF | TGTGCCAGTAGTATATTCGGACAGGCGTCCGACGTGACTTTCTTT
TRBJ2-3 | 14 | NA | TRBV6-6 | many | CASSYSGPGVTQYF | TGTGCCAGCAGTTACTCAGGCCCGGGTGTTACGCAGTATTTT
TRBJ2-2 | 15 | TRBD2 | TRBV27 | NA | CASRWDREDTGELFF | TGTGCCAGCAGATGGGACCGGGAGGACACCGGGGAGCTATTTTTT
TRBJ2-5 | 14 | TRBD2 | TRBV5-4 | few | CASSVAGGAETQYF | TGTGCCAGCAGCGTCGCCGGGGGGGCAGAGACCCAGTACTTC
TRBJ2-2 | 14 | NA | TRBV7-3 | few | CASREGTSTGELFF | TGTGCCAGCAGGGAAGGGACTTCCACCGGGGAGCTGTTTTTT
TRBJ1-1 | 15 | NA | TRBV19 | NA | CASSVLTVRNTEAFF | TGTGCCAGTAGCGTCTTGACAGTGAGGAACACTGAAGCTTTCTTT
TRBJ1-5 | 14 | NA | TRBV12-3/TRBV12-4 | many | CASSLGRGGQPQHF | TGTGCCAGCAGTTTGGGCAGGGGCGGTCAGCCCCAGCATTTT
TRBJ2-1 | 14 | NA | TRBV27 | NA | CASSLSPLGNEQFF | TGTGCCAGCAGTTTAAGCCCCCTTGGCAATGAGCAGTTCTTC
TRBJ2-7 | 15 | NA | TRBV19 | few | CASSIRQGSSYEQYF | TGTGCCAGTAGTATAAGGCAGGGGAGCTCCTACGAGCAGTACTTC
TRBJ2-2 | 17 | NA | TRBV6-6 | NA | CASSPDGPSVYTGELFF | TGTGCCAGCTCGCCCGACGGCCCTAGCGTCTACACCGGGGAGCTGTTTTTT
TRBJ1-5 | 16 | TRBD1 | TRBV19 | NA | CASSPIRDRDNQPQHF | TGTGCCAGTAGCCCCATCAGAGACAGGGACAATCAGCCCCAGCATTTT
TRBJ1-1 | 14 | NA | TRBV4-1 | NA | CASSQDGGVAEAFF | TGCGCCAGCAGCCAAGATGGGGGGGTTGCTGAAGCTTTCTTT
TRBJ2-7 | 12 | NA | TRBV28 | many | CASSLGAPEQYF | TGTGCCAGCAGTTTGGGGGCACCCGAGCAGTACTTC
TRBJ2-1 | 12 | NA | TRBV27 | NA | CASGRVGNEQFF | TGTGCGTCCGGCAGGGTAGGAAATGAGCAGTTCTTC